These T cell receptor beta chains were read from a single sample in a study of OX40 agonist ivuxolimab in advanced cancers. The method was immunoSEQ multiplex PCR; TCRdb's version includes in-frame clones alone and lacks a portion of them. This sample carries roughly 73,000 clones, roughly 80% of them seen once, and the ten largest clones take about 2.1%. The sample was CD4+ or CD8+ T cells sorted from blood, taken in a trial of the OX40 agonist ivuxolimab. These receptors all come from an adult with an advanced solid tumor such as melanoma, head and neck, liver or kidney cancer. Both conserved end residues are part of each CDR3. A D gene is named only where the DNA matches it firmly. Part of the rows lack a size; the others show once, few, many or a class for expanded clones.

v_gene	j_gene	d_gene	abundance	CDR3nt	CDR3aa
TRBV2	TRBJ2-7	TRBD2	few	TGTGCCAGCAGTTTACTAGCGTCGGTCTACGAGCAGTACTTC	CASSLLASVYEQYF
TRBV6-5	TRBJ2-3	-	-	TGTGCCACCCTTGGGAGCGGAGGTAGCACAGATACGCAGTATTTT	CATLGSGGSTDTQYF
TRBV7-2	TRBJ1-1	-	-	TGTGCCAGCAGCTCAGACAGGGAAGCTTTCTTT	CASSSDREAFF
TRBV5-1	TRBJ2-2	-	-	TGCGCCAGCAGCTGGGACATCCGTAAGGGCGGGGAGCTGTTTTTT	CASSWDIRKGGELFF
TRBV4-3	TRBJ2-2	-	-	TGCGCCAGCAGCCCCCACTCGACCTTCGGCGGGGAGCTGTTTTTT	CASSPHSTFGGELFF
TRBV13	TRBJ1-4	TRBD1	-	TGTGCCAGCAGCCGAGGGACAGTCGGAGAAAAACTGTTTTTT	CASSRGTVGEKLFF
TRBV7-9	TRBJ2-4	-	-	TGTGCCAGCAGTTCCGAGAGGGCCAAAAACATTCAGTACTTC	CASSSERAKNIQYF
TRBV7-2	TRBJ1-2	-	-	TGTGCCAGCAGCCACCCCGACTATGGCTACACCTTC	CASSHPDYGYTF
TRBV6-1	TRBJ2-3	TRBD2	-	TGTGCCAGCAGTGAACTCCCAGCGGGGAGCACAGATACGCAGTATTTT	CASSELPAGSTDTQYF
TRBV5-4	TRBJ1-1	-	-	TGTGCCAGCAGCTTGGACTCCGTCCAAGCTTTCTTT	CASSLDSVQAFF
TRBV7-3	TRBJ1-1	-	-	TGTGCCAGCAGCCCCGGCCTATGGGACACTGAAGCTTTCTTT	CASSPGLWDTEAFF
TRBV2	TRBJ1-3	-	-	TGTGCCAGCAGACAGGGACTCGGAAACACCATATATTTT	CASRQGLGNTIYF
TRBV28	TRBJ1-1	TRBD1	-	TGTGCCAGCAGTTTCTCGACAGGGGATATGAACACTGAAGCTTTCTTT	CASSFSTGDMNTEAFF
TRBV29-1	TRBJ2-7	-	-	TGCAGCGTTGATGGGGACACCCTCTACGAGCAGTACTTC	CSVDGDTLYEQYF
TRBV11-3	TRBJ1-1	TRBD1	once	TGTGCCAGCAGCTCTACCGGGACAGGGGAGGCTTTCTTT	CASSSTGTGEAFF
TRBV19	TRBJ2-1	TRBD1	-	TGTGCCAGTAGTCCCCGACAGGGAGTGTCCTACAATGAGCAGTTCTTC	CASSPRQGVSYNEQFF
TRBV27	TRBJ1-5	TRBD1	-	TGTGCCAGCAGTAGCTTACAGGGGGCCCGCAATCAGCCCCAGCATTTT	CASSSLQGARNQPQHF
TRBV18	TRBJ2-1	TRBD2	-	TGTGCCAGCTCACCAGGGATAGCGGGGGGGCCCCACAATGAGCAGTTCTTC	CASSPGIAGGPHNEQFF
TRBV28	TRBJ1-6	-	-	TGTGCCAGCAGCCCGGATTATAATTCACCCCTCCACTTT	CASSPDYNSPLHF
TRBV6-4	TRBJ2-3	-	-	TGTGCCAGCAGTAGAGACCCTTGGATAGATACGCAGTATTTT	CASSRDPWIDTQYF
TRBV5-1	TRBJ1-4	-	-	TGCGCCAGCAGCGTGGATGGACAGAGTAATGAAAAACTGTTTTTT	CASSVDGQSNEKLFF
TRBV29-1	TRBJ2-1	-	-	TGCAGCCAGGTCAGGGGGACTACCCAGTTCTTC	CSQVRGTTQFF
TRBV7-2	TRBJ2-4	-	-	TGTGCCAGCAGCTCCAGGGAAGCCAAAAACATTCAGTACTTC	CASSSREAKNIQYF
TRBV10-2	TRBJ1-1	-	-	TGCGCCAGCAGGGGCCATGGAGGTATGAACACTGAAGCTTTCTTT	CASRGHGGMNTEAFF
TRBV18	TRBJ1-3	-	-	TGTGCCAGCTCAGCCGGGACGAACTCTGGAAACACCATATATTTT	CASSAGTNSGNTIYF
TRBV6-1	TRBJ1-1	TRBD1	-	TGTGCCACCTCCCAGGGGGCGGTCTTGGGCACTGAAGCTTTCTTT	CATSQGAVLGTEAFF
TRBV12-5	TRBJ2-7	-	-	TGTGAGAGATCGGGGGGCCCGACCTACGAGCAGTACTTC	CERSGGPTYEQYF
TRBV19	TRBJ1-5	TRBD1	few	TGTGCCAGTAGCCTCAGGGGGCAGAATCAGCCCCAGCATTTT	CASSLRGQNQPQHF